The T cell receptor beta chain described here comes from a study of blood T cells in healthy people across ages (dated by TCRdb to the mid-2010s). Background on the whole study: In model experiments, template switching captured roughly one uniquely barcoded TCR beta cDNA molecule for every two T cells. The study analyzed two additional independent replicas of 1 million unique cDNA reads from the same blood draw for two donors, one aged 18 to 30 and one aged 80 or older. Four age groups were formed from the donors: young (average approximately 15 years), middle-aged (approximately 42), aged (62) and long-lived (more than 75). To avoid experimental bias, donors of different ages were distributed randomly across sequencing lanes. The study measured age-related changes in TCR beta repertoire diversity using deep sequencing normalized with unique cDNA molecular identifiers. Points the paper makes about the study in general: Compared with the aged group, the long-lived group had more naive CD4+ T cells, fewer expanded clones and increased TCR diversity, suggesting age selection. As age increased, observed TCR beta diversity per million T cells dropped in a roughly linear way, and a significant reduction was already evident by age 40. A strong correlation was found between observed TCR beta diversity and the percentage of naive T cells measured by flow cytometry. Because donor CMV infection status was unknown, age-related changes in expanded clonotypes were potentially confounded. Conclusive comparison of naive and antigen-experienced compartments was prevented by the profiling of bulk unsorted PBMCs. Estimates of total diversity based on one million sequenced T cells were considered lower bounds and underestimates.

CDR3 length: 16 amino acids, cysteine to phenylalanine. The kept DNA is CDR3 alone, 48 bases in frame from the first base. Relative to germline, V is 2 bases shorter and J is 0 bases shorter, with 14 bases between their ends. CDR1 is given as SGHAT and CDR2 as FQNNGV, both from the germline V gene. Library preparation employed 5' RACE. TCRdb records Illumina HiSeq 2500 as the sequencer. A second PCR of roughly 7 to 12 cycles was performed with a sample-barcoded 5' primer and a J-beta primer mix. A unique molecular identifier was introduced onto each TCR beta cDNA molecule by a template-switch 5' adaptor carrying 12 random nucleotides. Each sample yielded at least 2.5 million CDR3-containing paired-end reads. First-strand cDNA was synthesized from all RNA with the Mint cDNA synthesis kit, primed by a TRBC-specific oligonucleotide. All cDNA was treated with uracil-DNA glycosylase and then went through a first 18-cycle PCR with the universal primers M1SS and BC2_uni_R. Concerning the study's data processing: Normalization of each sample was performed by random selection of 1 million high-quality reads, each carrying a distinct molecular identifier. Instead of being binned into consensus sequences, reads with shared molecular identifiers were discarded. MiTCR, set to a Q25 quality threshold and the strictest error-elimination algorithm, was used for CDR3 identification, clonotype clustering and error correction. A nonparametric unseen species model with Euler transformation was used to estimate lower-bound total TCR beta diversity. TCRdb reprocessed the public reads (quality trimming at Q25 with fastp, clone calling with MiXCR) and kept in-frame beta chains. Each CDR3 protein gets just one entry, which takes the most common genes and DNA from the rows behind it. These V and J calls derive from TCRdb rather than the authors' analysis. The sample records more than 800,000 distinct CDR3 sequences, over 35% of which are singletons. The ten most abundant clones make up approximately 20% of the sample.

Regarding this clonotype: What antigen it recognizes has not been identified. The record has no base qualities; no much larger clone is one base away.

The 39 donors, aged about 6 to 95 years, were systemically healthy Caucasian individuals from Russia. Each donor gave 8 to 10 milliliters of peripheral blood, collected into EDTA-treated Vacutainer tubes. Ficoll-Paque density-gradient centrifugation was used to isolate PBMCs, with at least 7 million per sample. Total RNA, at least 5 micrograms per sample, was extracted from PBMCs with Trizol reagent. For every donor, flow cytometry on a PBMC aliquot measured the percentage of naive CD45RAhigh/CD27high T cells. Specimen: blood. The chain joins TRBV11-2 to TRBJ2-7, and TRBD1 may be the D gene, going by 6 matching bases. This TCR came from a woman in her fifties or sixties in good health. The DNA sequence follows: TGTGCCAGCAGCTTACGCACAGGGATAAACTCCTACGAGCAGTACTTC. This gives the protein CASSLRTGINSYEQYF.